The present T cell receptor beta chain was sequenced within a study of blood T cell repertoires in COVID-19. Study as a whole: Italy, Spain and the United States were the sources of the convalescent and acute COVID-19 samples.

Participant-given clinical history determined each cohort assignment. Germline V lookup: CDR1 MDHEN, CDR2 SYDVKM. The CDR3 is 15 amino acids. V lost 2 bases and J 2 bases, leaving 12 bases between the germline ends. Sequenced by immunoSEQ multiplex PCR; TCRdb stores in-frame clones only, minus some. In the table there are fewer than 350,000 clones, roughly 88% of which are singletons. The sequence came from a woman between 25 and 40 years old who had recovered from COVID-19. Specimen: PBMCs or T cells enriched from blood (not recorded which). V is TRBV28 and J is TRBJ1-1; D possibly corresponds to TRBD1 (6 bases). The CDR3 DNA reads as TGTGCCAGCAGTTTAGCCCCAGGGGTCAACACTGAAGCTTTCTTT. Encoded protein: CASSLAPGVNTEAFF.